These T cell receptor beta chains were read from a single sample in a study of molecular identifiers for immune sequencing clone quantification. TCRdb independently ran MiXCR on the PCR reads; one entry per CDR3 protein. The sample shows approximately 550,000 distinct CDR3 sequences, about 25% of them seen only once. The specimen was naive CD8+ T cells from blood, with Jurkat cell RNA spiked in. These receptor sequences come from a human donor in good health. Some libraries in this study had Jurkat cell RNA spiked in. The CDR3 runs from the conserved cysteine through the conserved F or W. Fields, in order: J gene, V gene, D gene, clone size, CDR3 protein, CDR3 DNA. D genes are given only for firm matches. Not all rows give a size; the values are once, few, many and, for expanded clones, a class.

TRBJ1-1 TRBV6-5 - - CATRDFGTEAFF TGTGCCACCCGGGACTTCGGAACTGAAGCTTTCTTT
TRBJ2-5 TRBV7-9 - many CASSPSPENQYF TGTGCCAGCAGCCCATCCCCTGAGAATCAGTACTTC
TRBJ2-1 TRBV21-1 - once CASSTGGSGRVYNEQFF TGTGCCAGCAGCACCGGCGGTAGCGGGAGAGTCTACAATGAGCAGTTCTTC
TRBJ1-1 TRBV6-2/TRBV6-3 - - CASSHNPTGNTEAFF TGTGCCAGCAGCCATAACCCGACTGGGAACACTGAAGCTTTCTTT
TRBJ1-1 TRBV29-1 TRBD1 many CSVGGQGGTEAFF TGCAGCGTGGGGGGACAGGGAGGCACTGAAGCTTTCTTT
TRBJ1-2 TRBV12-3/TRBV12-4 - - CASSFGNLGYTF TGTGCCAGCAGTTTCGGAAATCTTGGCTACACCTTC
TRBJ2-1 TRBV4-3 - - CASSYRDGSNEQFF TGCGCCAGCAGTTACCGGGACGGTTCCAATGAGCAGTTCTTC
TRBJ2-7 TRBV13 - few CASSSLPPGADYEQYF TGTGCCAGCAGCTCCCTCCCCCCGGGAGCCGATTACGAGCAGTACTTC
TRBJ2-7 TRBV19 TRBD2 few CASSPDGRAYEQYF TGTGCCAGTAGTCCCGATGGGAGGGCCTACGAGCAGTACTTC
TRBJ1-2 TRBV13 TRBD1 few CASSLWTGNYGYTF TGTGCCAGCAGCTTATGGACAGGGAACTATGGCTACACCTTC
TRBJ1-5 TRBV4-3 TRBD1 - CASSRDRVSNQPQHF TGCGCCAGCAGCCGGGACAGGGTTAGCAATCAGCCCCAGCATTTT
TRBJ2-1 TRBV19 TRBD2 few CASSYTSGPSYNEQFF TGTGCCAGTAGTTACACTAGCGGCCCTTCCTACAATGAGCAGTTCTTC
TRBJ1-1 TRBV19 - once CASSIGRFDRRNTEAFF TGTGCCAGTAGTATAGGGAGGTTTGACAGGCGCAACACTGAAGCTTTCTTT
TRBJ1-4 TRBV7-6 - few CATPRPTAATNEKLFF TGTGCCACCCCTAGGCCAACCGCCGCAACTAATGAAAAACTGTTTTTT
TRBJ2-7 TRBV4-3 TRBD2 - CASSQGLGLAGGPHYEQYF TGCGCCAGCAGCCAAGGGTTGGGACTAGCGGGAGGGCCGCACTACGAGCAGTACTTC
TRBJ2-5 TRBV7-6 TRBD2 - CASSRPAGGIQAPQYF TGTGCCAGCAGTCGGCCAGCGGGGGGTATTCAAGCGCCCCAGTACTTC
TRBJ2-3 TRBV6-5 - many CASKLIAEPSTDTQYF TGTGCCAGCAAACTGATTGCCGAACCGAGCACAGATACGCAGTATTTT
TRBJ2-7 TRBV7-9 TRBD1 few CASSLPGTGESSYEQYF TGTGCCAGCAGCTTACCTGGGACAGGGGAAAGCTCCTACGAGCAGTACTTC
TRBJ2-1 TRBV7-8 - many CASSLSPMGGNEQFF TGTGCCAGCAGCTTATCCCCCATGGGGGGTAATGAGCAGTTCTTC
TRBJ1-5 TRBV27 - - CASSPKPLASSQPQHF TGTGCCAGCAGTCCCAAACCGTTAGCAAGCAGTCAGCCCCAGCATTTT
TRBJ1-1 TRBV20-1 - - CSAPWGAEAFF TGCAGTGCCCCTTGGGGGGCTGAAGCTTTCTTT
TRBJ2-7 TRBV27 - - CASSAGIASERYF TGTGCCAGCAGCGCTGGGATAGCCTCCGAGCGGTACTTC
TRBJ2-3 TRBV7-9 TRBD2 - CASSQAGGSPDMQYF TGTGCCAGCAGCCAGGCGGGCGGGAGTCCAGATATGCAGTATTTT
TRBJ1-3 TRBV15 - - CATSGARNTIYF TGTGCCACCAGCGGCGCTAGAAACACCATATATTTT
TRBJ1-3 TRBV4-1 - - CASSQEGRSGNTIYF TGCGCCAGCAGCCAAGAAGGGCGGTCCGGAAACACCATATATTTT
TRBJ2-7 TRBV29-1 TRBD1 - CSVAGTGGFYEQYF TGCAGCGTTGCGGGGACAGGGGGCTTCTACGAGCAGTACTTC
TRBJ2-7 TRBV27 - few CASSFGVTGYEQYF TGTGCCAGCAGTTTCGGGGTAACCGGGTACGAGCAGTACTTC
TRBJ2-3 TRBV4-3 TRBD2 - CASSQESGTSTDTQYF TGCGCCAGCAGCCAAGAAAGCGGGACTAGCACAGATACGCAGTATTTT
TRBJ2-1 TRBV7-9 TRBD2 - CASNLLLAGDMNEQFF TGTGCCAGCAACTTATTGTTAGCGGGAGATATGAATGAGCAGTTCTTC
TRBJ1-5 TRBV27 - - CASSTQGQPQHF TGTGCCAGCAGTACACAGGGTCAGCCCCAGCATTTT
TRBJ2-6 TRBV4-3 - many CASNPEISSGANVLTF TGCGCCAGCAACCCAGAAATTAGCTCTGGGGCCAACGTCCTGACTTTC
TRBJ1-1 TRBV10-2 - few CAVDGGADTEAFF TGCGCCGTAGATGGGGGGGCGGACACTGAAGCTTTCTTT
TRBJ2-7 TRBV7-9 TRBD1 few CASSSKTGPYEQYF TGTGCCAGCAGCTCGAAGACAGGGCCCTACGAGCAGTACTTC
TRBJ2-5 TRBV6-5 - - CASSYGPWRGKETQYF TGTGCCAGCAGTTACGGCCCGTGGCGGGGCAAAGAGACCCAGTACTTC
TRBJ2-2 TRBV7-9 - - CASSHGAGGRANTGGLFF TGTGCCAGCAGCCACGGGGCAGGTGGGAGAGCGAACACCGGGGGGCTGTTTTTT
TRBJ2-3 TRBV24-1 - - CATSSTLMGPDTQYF TGTGCCACCAGTTCCACCCTTATGGGGCCAGATACGCAGTATTTT
TRBJ2-7 TRBV27 TRBD2 few CASSPGGGRTYEQYF TGTGCCAGCAGCCCTGGGGGGGGAAGAACCTACGAGCAGTACTTC
TRBJ2-1 TRBV6-2/TRBV6-3 TRBD2 - CASRRGLAGNNEQFF TGTGCCAGCAGACGGGGACTAGCGGGGAACAATGAGCAGTTCTTC
TRBJ2-7 TRBV12-3/TRBV12-4 - few CASSQTGSEQYF TGTGCCAGCAGTCAAACAGGGTCCGAGCAGTACTTC
TRBJ1-3 TRBV4-2 - many CASSQGSSGNTIYF TGTGCCAGCAGCCAAGGAAGCTCTGGAAACACCATATATTTT
TRBJ2-7 TRBV5-1 - many CASSLATGHEQYF TGCGCCAGCAGCTTGGCCACGGGACACGAGCAGTACTTC
TRBJ2-7 TRBV19 TRBD2 - CASGSGSDYERYF TGTGCCAGTGGGAGCGGGAGTGACTACGAGCGGTACTTC
TRBJ2-7 TRBV20-1 - many CSARSGDKVLQYF TGCAGTGCTAGAAGCGGGGACAAGGTGCTGCAGTACTTC
TRBJ1-5 TRBV10-2 - - CASSVGQGLVGNQPQHF TGCGCCAGCAGTGTGGGGCAGGGGTTGGTGGGAAATCAGCCCCAGCATTTT
TRBJ2-3 TRBV6-4 - - CASSEERSLGTDTQYF TGTGCCAGCAGTGAAGAAAGGAGTTTAGGGACAGATACGCAGTATTTT
TRBJ1-2 TRBV30 - many CAWSVSGANYGYTF TGTGCCTGGAGTGTATCAGGAGCGAACTATGGCTACACCTTC
TRBJ2-3 TRBV12-3/TRBV12-4 TRBD2 many CASSLGLAGGPGTDTQYF TGTGCCAGCAGCCTGGGACTAGCGGGAGGGCCGGGCACAGATACGCAGTATTTT
TRBJ1-1 TRBV7-9 - - CASSLRNAAAFF TGTGCCAGCAGCTTGAGGAACGCTGCAGCTTTCTTT
TRBJ2-7 TRBV5-1 - - CASSLDRMTYEQYF TGCGCCAGCAGCTTGGACAGGATGACCTACGAGCAGTACTTC
TRBJ2-7 TRBV20-1 TRBD2 few CSASSREEGYEQYF TGCAGTGCTAGTAGTCGGGAGGAGGGATACGAGCAGTACTTC
TRBJ2-1 TRBV7-2 TRBD1 few CASSPDRVHDEQFF TGTGCCAGCAGCCCAGACAGGGTTCACGATGAGCAGTTCTTC
TRBJ2-6 TRBV6-2/TRBV6-3 - - CASSPDPPNGAGANVLTF TGTGCCAGCAGTCCCGACCCCCCCAACGGGGCTGGGGCCAACGTCCTGACTTTC
TRBJ2-3 TRBV7-6 - many CASSLGIPDTQYF TGTGCCAGCAGCTTAGGCATCCCAGATACGCAGTATTTT
TRBJ2-2 TRBV20-1 - few CSATRQGVNTGELFF TGCAGTGCTACTCGTCAGGGTGTTAACACCGGGGAGCTGTTTTTT